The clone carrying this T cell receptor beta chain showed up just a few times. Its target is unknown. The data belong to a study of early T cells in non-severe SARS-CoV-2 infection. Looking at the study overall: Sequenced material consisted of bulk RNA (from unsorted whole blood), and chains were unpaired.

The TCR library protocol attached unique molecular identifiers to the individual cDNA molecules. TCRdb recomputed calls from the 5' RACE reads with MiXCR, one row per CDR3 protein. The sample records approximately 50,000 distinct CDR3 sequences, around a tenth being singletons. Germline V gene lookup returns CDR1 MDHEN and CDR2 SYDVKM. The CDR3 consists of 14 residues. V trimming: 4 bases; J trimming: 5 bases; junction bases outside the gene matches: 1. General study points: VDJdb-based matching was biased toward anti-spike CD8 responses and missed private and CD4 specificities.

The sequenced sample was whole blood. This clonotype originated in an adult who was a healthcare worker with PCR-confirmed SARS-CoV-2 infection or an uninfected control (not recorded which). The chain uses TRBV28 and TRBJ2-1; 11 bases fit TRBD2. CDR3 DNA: TGTGCCAGCAGTTGGGGACTAGCGGACAATGAGCAGTTCTTC. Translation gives CASSWGLADNEQFF.